The sequence of this T cell receptor beta chain was determined in a study of blood T cell repertoires in COVID-19. For the study at large: Researchers got acute and convalescent COVID-19 samples from the United States, Italy and Spain. PBMCs, B-cell-depleted T cells, or T cells were the source of the cDNA or gDNA that made up the material.

There are 16 residues in the CDR3. V shed 4 bases and J 1 base; nucleotides not matched to a gene: 8. CDR1 and CDR2 from the germline V gene are MNHNS and SASEGT. Under the authors' procedure: Researchers report that nucleated cell counts were estimated from reference gene primer amplification. Assay used: immunoSEQ multiplex PCR; TCRdb lists only in-frame clones, some missing. V and J calls and clone size come straight from that table; D and trimming were deduced from the DNA. The sample shows around 250,000 clones, approximately 82% of them seen only once. This clonotype originated in a man aged 30-40 years who had recovered from COVID-19. This chain connects TRBV6-1 to TRBJ2-3, with TRBD2 matching 7 bases. Sequenced input: peripheral blood. The CDR3 bases are TGTGCCAGCAGTGGCGGGGGTCAGCGAGGCACAGATACGCAGTATTTT. This sequence encodes CASSGGGQRGTDTQYF.